This TCR beta chain was captured by sequencing in a study of T cells after yellow fever vaccination. The study's findings and limits: On re-exposure, the response was weaker but peaked faster, at day 5 versus 15.

There are 16 residues in the CDR3. Germline CDR1 reads MNHNY; CDR2 reads SVGAGI (reference sequence). V gave up 10 bases and J gave up 3 bases, with 22 bases separating them. About this clonotype: Its antigen remains unidentified.

A universal primer site and UMIs were added as TCR cDNA was made by 5'RACE template switching. TCRdb analysed the 5' RACE reads with MiXCR anew, one entry per CDR3 protein. The repertoire holds about 200,000 distinct CDR3 sequences, with 2.5% to 3.5% as singletons. This receptor was obtained from a man aged 18-30 years who received the YFV17D yellow fever vaccine. The chain couples TRBV6-6 to TRBJ1-5; D is uncertain. This material consisted of CD4+ T cells sorted from PBMCs, taken 10 days after the yellow fever booster vaccination. This CDR3 is CANGSRYILHNQPQHF. CDR3 sequence (DNA): TGTGCCAATGGGTCGAGATACATCCTTCACAATCAGCCCCAGCATTTT.